This TCR beta chain was identified during a study of cytomegalovirus exposure and HLA in healthy donors. Study-level results: Cytomegalovirus status was reportedly diagnosed by the classifier with high sensitivity and specificity. A later analysis found most CMV-associated TCR beta chains apparently HLA-restricted. Earlier findings revealed that most TCR beta V segments proved productive either about 90% or about 30% of the time. Some highly shared sequence variants likely arose as a pipeline artifact.

PCR was performed using 60 Vbeta and 13 Jbeta primers. Profiling relied on immunoSEQ multiplex PCR, and the TCRdb table lists in-frame clones only, not all of them. The table includes approximately 120,000 clones, roughly 76% detected once. This clone showed up just once. Its antigen is unidentified. CDR1 is MNHNS, CDR2 SASEGT, per germline. The CDR3 is 15 residues long. The junction had 8 bases not matched to a gene; V was cut back by 5 bases and J by 2 bases. V gene TRBV6-1 combines with J gene TRBJ2-7, with 8 bases that match TRBD2. The receptor's source is a woman aged 55-70 years in good health and CMV-seropositive. Sequenced sample: PBMCs. CDR3 DNA sequence: TGTGCCAGCAGTAATTTAGCGGGGTCCACCTACGAGCAGTACTTC. It yields the protein CASSNLAGSTYEQYF.